This T cell receptor (beta chain) originates from a study of regulatory T cells in long-lasting Graves disease. Concerning this clonotype itself: This may be a read error, as it is one base from a much larger clone.

The CDR3 spans 14 residues. Germline V gene data show CDR1 as KGHSH and CDR2 as LQKENI. According to the study, TCR beta libraries were built with iRepertoire HTBI primers and CDR3-region Arm-PCR. TCRdb redid the calling of the multiplex PCR reads with MiXCR, one entry per CDR3 protein. The data contain 400,000 to 500,000 distinct CDR3 sequences, roughly 15% of them singletons. Time point described: newly diagnosed GD, antithyroid drugs for less than 3 months. From PBMCs, RNA was extracted and then used to make the TCR library. A further study also used this sample, focusing on T cells in Graves' hyperthyroidism and ophthalmopathy. That paper notes: Separation of ophthalmopathy from stable hyperthyroidism was achieved by a 13 V-J model.

The sample was peripheral blood mononuclear cells (PBMCs), taken at new diagnosis, from a patient treated with antithyroid drugs. The chain uses TRBV18 and TRBJ2-1; 11 bases are a match to TRBD2. This sequence originates from a woman between 45 and 65 years old with Graves disease. The CDR3 DNA sequence: TGTGCCAGCGCACCACTAGCGGGAGACAATGAGCAGTTCTTC. Amino acid sequence: CASAPLAGDNEQFF.